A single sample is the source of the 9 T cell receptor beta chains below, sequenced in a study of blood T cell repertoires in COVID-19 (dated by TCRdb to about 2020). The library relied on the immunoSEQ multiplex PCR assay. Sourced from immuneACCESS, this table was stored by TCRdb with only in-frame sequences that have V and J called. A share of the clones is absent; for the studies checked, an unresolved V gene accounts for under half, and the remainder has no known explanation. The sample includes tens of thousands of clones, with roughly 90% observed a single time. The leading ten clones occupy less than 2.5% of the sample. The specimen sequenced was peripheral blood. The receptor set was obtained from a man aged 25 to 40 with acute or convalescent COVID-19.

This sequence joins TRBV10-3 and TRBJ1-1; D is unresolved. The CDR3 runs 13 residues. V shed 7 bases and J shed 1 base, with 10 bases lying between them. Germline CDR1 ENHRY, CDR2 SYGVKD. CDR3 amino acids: CAIKMTQNTEAFF. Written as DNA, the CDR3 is TGTGCCATCAAAATGACACAGAACACTGAAGCTTTCTTT.

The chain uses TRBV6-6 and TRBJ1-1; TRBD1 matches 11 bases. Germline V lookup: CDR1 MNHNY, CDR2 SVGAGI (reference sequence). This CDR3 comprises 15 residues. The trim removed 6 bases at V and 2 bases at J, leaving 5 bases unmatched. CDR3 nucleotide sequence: TGTGCCAGCAGCCGGGGACAGGGGGAAAACACTGAAGCTTTCTTT. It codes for CASSRGQGENTEAFF.

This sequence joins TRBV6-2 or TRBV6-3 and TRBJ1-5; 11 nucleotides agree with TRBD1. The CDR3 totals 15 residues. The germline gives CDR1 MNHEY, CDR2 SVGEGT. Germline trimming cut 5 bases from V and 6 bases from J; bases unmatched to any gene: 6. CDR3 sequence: CASSTGTGGSQPQHF. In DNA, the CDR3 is TGTGCCAGCAGTACCGGGACAGGGGGGAGTCAGCCCCAGCATTTT.

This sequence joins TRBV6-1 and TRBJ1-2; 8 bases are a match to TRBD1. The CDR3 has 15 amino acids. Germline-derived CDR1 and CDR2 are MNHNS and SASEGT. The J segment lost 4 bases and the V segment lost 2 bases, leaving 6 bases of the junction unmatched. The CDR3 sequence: CASSEYQGAGYGYTF. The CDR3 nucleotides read TGTGCCAGCAGTGAATATCAGGGGGCCGGCTATGGCTACACCTTC.

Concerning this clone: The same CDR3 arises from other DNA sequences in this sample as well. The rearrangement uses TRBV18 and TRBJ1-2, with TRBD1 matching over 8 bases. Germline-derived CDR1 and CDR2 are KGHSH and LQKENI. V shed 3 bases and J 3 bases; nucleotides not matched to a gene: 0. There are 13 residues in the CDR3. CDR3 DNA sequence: TGTGCCAGCTCACCGGACAGGGACTATGGCTACACCTTC. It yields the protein CASSPDRDYGYTF.

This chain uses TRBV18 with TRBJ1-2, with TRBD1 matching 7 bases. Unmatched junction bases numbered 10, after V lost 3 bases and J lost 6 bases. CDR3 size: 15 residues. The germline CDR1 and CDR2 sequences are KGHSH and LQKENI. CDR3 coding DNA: TGTGCCAGCTCACCGGAGGGGGCACTTAGCCATGGCTACACCTTC. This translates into CASSPEGALSHGYTF.

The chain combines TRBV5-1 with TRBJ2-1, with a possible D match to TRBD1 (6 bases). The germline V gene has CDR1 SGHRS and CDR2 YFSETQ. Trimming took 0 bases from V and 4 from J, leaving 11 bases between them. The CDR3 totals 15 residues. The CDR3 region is CASSLEAGVYNEQFF. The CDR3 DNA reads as TGCGCCAGCAGCTTGGAGGCAGGGGTATACAATGAGCAGTTCTTC.

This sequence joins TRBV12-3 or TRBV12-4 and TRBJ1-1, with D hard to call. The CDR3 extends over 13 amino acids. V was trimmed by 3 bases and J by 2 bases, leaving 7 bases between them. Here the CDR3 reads CASSFYSNTEAFF. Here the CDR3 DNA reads TGTGCCAGCAGTTTTTACAGCAACACTGAAGCTTTCTTT.

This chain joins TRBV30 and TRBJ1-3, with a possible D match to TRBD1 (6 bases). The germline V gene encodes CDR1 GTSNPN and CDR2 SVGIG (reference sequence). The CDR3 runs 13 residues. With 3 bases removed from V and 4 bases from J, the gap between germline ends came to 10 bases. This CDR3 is CAWSGTPGNTIYF. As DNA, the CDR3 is TGTGCCTGGAGCGGGACACCCGGAAACACCATATATTTT.